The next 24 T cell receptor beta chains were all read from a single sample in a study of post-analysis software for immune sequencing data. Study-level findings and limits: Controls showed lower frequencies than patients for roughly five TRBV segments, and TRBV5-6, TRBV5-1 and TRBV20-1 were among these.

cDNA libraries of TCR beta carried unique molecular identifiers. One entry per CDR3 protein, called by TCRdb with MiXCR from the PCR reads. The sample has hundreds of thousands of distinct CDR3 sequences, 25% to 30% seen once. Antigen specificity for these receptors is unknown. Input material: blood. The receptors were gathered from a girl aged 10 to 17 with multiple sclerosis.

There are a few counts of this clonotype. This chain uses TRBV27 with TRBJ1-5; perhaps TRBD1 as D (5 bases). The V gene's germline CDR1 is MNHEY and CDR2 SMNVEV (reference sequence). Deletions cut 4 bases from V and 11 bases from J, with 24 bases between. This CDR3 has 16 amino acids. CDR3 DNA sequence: TGTGCCAGCAGTTCCCACCCTGGGGGGTCTGGCATCGCCCAGCATTTT. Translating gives CASSSHPGGSGIAQHF.

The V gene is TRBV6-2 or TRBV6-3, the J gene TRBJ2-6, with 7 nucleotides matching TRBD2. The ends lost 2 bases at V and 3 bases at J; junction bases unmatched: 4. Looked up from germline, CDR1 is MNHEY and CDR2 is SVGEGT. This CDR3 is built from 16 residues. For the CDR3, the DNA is TGTGCCAGCAGTTACCCGGGGGGTTTTGGGGCCAACGTCCTGACTTTC. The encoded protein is CASSYPGGFGANVLTF.

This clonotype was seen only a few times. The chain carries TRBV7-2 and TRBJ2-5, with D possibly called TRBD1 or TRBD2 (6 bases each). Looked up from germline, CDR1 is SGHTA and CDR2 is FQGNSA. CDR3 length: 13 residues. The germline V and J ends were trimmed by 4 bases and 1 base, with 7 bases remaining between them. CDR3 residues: CASSWGAQETQYF. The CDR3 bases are TGTGCCAGCAGCTGGGGGGCCCAAGAGACCCAGTACTTC.

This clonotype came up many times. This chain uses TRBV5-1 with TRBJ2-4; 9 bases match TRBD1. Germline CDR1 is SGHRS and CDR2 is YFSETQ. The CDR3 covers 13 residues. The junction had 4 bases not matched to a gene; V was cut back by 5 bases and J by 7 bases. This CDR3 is CASSSTGGNIQYF. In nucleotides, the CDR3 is TGCGCCAGCAGTTCGACAGGGGGGAACATTCAGTACTTC.

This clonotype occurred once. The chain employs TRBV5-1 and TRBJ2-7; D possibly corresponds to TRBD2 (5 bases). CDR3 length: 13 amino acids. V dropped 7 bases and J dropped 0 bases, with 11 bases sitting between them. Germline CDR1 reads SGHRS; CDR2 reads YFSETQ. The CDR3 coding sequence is TGCGCCAGCGGCAGCGGTTACTCCTACGAGCAGTACTTC. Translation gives CASGSGYSYEQYF.

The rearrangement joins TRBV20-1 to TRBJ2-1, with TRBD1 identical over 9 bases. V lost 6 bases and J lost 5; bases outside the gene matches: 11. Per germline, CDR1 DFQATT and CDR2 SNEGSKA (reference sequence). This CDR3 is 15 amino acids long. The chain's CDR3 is CSASTGTGNHNEQFF. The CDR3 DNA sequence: TGCAGTGCCAGCACCGGGACAGGGAACCACAATGAGCAGTTCTTC.

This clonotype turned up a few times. The CDR3 is CASSFHQGDTQYF. The CDR3 DNA follows: TGCGCCAGCAGCTTTCATCAGGGGGATACGCAGTATTTT. The chain couples TRBV5-1 to TRBJ2-3; the D gene is possibly TRBD1 (6 bases). Looked up from germline, CDR1 is SGHRS and CDR2 is YFSETQ. V was shortened by 2 bases and J by 6 bases, with 10 bases between the two germline ends. The CDR3 contains 13 residues.

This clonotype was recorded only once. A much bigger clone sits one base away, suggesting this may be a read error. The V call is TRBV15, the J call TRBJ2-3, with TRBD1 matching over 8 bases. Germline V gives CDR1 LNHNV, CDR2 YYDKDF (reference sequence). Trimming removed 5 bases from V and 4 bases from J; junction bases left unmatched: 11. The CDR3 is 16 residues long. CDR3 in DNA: TGTGCCACCAGCGGCAGGGCAGGGGGCCGTGCAGATACGCAGTATTTT. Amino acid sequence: CATSGRAGGRADTQYF.

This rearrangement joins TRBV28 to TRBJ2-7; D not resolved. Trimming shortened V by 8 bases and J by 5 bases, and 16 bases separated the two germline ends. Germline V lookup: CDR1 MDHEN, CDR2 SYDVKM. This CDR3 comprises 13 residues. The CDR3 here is CASSPLGDDEQYF. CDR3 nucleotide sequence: TGTGCCAGCTCCCCCTTAGGAGACGACGAGCAGTACTTC.

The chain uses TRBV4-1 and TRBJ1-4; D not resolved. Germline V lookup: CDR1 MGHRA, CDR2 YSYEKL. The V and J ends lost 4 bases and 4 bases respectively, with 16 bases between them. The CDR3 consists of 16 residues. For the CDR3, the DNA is TGCGCCAGCAGCCTAAACCCGCGGGCGAGTAATGAAAAACTGTTTTTT. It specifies CASSLNPRASNEKLFF.

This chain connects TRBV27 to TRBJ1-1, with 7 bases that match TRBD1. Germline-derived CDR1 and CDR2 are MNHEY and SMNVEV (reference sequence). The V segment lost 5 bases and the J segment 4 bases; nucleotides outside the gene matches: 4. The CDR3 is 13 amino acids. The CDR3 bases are TGTGCCAGCAGTAAACAGGGGAGCACTGAAGCTTTCTTT. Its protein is CASSKQGSTEAFF.

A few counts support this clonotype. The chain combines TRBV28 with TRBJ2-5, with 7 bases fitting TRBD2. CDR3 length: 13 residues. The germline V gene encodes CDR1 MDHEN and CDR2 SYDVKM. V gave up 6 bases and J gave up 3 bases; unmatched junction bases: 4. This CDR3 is CASRTAGEETQYF. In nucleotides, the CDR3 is TGTGCCAGCAGAACCGCGGGAGAAGAGACCCAGTACTTC.

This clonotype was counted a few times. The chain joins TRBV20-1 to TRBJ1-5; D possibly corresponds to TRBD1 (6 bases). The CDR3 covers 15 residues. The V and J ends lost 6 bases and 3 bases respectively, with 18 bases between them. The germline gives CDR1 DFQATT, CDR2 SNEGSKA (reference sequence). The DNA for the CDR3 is TGCAGTGCGAGGAGGGTAGGACAGAACAATCAGCCCCAGCATTTT. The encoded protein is CSARRVGQNNQPQHF.

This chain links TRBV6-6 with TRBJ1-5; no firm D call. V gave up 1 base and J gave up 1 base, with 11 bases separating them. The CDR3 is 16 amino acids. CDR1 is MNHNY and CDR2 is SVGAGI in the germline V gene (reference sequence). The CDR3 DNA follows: TGTGCCAGCAGTTACTTCGGTGCGGAGAGCAATCAGCCCCAGCATTTT. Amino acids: CASSYFGAESNQPQHF.

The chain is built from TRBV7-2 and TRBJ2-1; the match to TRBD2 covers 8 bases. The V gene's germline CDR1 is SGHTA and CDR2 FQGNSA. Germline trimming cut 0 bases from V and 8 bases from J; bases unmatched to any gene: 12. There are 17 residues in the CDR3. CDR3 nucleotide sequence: TGTGCCAGCAGCTTAGCGATGTATCGGCGGGGGGCCGATGAGCAGTTCTTC. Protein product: CASSLAMYRRGADEQFF.

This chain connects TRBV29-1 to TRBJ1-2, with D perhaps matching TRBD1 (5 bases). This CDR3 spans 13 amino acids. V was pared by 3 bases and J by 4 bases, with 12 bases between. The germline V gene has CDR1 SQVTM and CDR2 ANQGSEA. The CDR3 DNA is TGCAGCGTTGAGGGGGGGACGGGCTATGGCTACACCTTC. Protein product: CSVEGGTGYGYTF.

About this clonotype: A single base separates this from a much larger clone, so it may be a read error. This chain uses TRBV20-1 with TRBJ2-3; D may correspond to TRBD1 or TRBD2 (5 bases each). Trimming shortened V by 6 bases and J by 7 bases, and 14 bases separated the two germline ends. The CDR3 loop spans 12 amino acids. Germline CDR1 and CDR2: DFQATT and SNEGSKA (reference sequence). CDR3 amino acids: CSADGAGNTQYF. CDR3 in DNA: TGCAGTGCGGACGGGGCAGGGAATACGCAGTATTTT.

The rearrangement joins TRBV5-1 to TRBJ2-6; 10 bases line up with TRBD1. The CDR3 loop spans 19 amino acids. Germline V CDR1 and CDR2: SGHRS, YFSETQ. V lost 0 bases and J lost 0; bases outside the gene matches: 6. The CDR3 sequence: CASSLDPGQGPSGANVLTF. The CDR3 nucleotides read TGCGCCAGCAGCTTGGATCCGGGACAGGGGCCCTCTGGGGCCAACGTCCTGACTTTC.

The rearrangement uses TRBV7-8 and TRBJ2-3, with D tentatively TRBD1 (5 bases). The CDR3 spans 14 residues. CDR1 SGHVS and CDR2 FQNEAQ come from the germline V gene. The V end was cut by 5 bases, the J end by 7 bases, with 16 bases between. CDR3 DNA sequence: TGTGCCAGCAGCCTAGAATTTGACAGTTATACGCAGTATTTT. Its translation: CASSLEFDSYTQYF.

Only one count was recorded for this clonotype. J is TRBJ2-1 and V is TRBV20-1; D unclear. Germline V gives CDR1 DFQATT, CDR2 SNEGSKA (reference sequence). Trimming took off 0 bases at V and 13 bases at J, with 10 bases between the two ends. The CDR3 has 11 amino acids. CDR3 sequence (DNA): TGCAGTGCTAGAGATGCGGAGACCCAGTTCTTC. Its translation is CSARDAETQFF.

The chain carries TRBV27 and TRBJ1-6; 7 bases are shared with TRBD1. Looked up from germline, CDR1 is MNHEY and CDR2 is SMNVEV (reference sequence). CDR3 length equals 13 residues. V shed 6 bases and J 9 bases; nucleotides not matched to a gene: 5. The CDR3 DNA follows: TGTGCCAGCAGGCCAGACAGGGCTTCACCCCTCCACTTT. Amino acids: CASRPDRASPLHF.

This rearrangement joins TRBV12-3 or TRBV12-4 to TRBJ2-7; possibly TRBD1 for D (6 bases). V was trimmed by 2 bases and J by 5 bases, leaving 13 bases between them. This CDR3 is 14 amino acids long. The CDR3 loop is CASSLRGTLNEQYF. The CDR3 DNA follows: TGTGCCAGCAGTTTAAGAGGGACATTAAACGAGCAGTACTTC.

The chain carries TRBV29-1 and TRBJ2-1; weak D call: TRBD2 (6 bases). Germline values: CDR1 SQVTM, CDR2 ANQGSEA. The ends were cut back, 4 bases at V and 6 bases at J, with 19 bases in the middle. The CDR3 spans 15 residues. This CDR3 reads CSVAMEGFTCNEQFF. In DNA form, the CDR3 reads TGCAGCGTTGCGATGGAGGGGTTTACCTGCAATGAGCAGTTCTTC.

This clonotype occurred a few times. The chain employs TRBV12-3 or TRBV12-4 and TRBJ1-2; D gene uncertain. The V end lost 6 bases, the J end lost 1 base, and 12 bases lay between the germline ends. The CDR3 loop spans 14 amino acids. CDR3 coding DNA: TGTGCCAGCAGCCCCGGGTCATTTAACTATGGCTACACCTTC. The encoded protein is CASSPGSFNYGYTF.